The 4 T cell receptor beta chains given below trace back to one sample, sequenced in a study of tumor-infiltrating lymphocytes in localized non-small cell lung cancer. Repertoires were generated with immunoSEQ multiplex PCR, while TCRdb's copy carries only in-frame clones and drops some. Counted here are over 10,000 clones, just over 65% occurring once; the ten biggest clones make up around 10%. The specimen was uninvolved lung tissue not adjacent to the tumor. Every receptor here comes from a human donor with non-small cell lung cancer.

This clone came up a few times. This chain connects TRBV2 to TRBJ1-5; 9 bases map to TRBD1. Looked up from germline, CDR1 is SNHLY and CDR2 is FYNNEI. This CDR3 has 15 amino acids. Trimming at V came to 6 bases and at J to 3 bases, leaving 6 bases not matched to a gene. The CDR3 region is CASRVGTGSNQPQHF. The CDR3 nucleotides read TGTGCCAGCAGAGTCGGGACAGGGTCCAATCAGCCCCAGCATTTT. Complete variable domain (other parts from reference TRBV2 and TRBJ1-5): EPEVTQTPSHQVTQMGQEVILRCVPISNHLYFYWYRQILGQKVEFLVSFYNNEISEKSEIFDDQFSVERPDGSNFTLKIRSTKLEDSAMYFCASRVGTGSNQPQHFGDGTRLSIL.

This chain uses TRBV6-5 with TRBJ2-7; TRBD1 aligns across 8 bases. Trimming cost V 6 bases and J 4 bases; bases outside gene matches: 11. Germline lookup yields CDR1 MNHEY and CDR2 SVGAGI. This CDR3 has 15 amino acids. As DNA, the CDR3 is TGTGCCAGCAGCCCCCTGGGGACAGGAATTTACGAGCAGTACTTC. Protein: CASSPLGTGIYEQYF.

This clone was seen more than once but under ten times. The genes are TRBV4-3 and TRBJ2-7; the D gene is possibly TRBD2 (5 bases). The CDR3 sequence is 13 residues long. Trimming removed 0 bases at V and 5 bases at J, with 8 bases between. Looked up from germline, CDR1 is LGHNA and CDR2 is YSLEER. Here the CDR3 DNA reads TGCGCCAGCAGCCAAGAACGAGGGAACGAGCAGTACTTC. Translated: CASSQERGNEQYF.

CDR3 loop: CASSLASSGGTGELFF. CDR3 DNA sequence: TGCGCCAGCAGCTTGGCGTCGAGCGGGGGCACCGGGGAGCTGTTTTTT. V usage is TRBV5-1 and J usage is TRBJ2-2; 8 bases align to TRBD2. This CDR3 contains 16 residues. V dropped 0 bases and J dropped 4; count of bases not matched to a gene: 5. Germline CDR1 is SGHRS and CDR2 is YFSETQ.